The 3 T cell receptor beta chains below all came from one sample that was sequenced in a study of Graves' ophthalmopathy and Graves' hyperthyroidism (dated by TCRdb to the late 2010s). TCRdb names Illumina HiSeq 2000 as the instrument used. TCR beta CDR3 regions were amplified from RNA transcripts for repertoire sequencing. A first-round RT-PCR used HTBI primers with the Qiagen OneStep RT-PCR kit, followed by a second-round multiplex PCR, size selection and purification. TCRdb reprocessing: public reads trimmed at Q25 with fastp, clones called with MiXCR, in-frame beta chains kept. Rows with a matching CDR3 protein are joined into one entry that keeps the most common DNA and genes. This sample comprises about 400,000 distinct CDR3 sequences, around 18% of them detected only once. The ten top clones hold approximately 1.4% of the sample. The sample was peripheral blood. Receptors originate from a young woman with Graves' ophthalmopathy. Donor details come from another sample of the same person, matched by shared clones.

This clonotype was picked up many times. The rearrangement joins TRBV6-2 or TRBV6-3 to TRBJ1-3, with D perhaps TRBD1 (5 bases). The CDR3 extends over 18 amino acids. Trimming took 0 bases from V and 9 from J, leaving 24 bases between them. CDR1 MNHEY and CDR2 SVGEGT come from the germline V gene. The CDR3 is CASSYSGLSGADQGTIYF. The CDR3 nucleotides are TGTGCCAGCAGTTACTCGGGTCTATCCGGGGCCGACCAGGGCACCATATATTTT.

CDR3 sequence reads: CASRPGVVSEQYF. CDR3 sequence (DNA): TGTGCCAGCAGGCCTGGGGTAGTCAGCGAGCAGTACTTC. The chain links TRBV6-1 to TRBJ2-7; D gene uncertain. CDR3 length equals 13 residues. V was trimmed by 6 bases and J by 6 bases, leaving 15 bases between them. CDR1 and CDR2 (germline): MNHNS, SASEGT.

This clonotype was picked up many times. The V gene is TRBV6-1, the J gene TRBJ2-2; D may be TRBD1 or TRBD2 (5 bases each). Germline CDR1 and CDR2: MNHNS and SASEGT. This CDR3 is built from 15 residues. Trimming took 3 bases from V and 6 from J, leaving 14 bases between them. The CDR3 region has the DNA TGTGCCAGCAGTGAGAGGGACCGTAGGGCCGGGGAGCTGTTTTTT. Translation gives CASSERDRRAGELFF.